One and the same sample provided the 8 T cell receptor beta chains below, sequenced in a study of cytomegalovirus exposure and HLA in healthy donors. PCR employed 60 Vbeta and 13 Jbeta primers. Measured with immunoSEQ multiplex PCR; TCRdb has only the in-frame clones, and not every one. The sample shows under 200,000 clones, approximately 79% of them seen only once. Material for sequencing was PBMCs. The receptors originated from a man aged 50 or older in good health and CMV-seropositive.

This rearrangement joins TRBV2 to TRBJ1-5, with 8 bases lining up with TRBD1. The V and J ends lost 4 bases and 1 base, in that order; junction bases with no gene match: 6. CDR3 length equals 16 residues. Germline CDR1 and CDR2: SNHLY and FYNNEI. CDR3 sequence reads: CASSVRGRESNQPQHF. In DNA, the CDR3 is TGTGCCAGCAGTGTCAGGGGGCGAGAGAGCAATCAGCCCCAGCATTTT.

The rearrangement uses TRBV28 and TRBJ1-1, with a tentative D call TRBD1 (5 bases). Germline V gene data show CDR1 as MDHEN and CDR2 as SYDVKM. V shed 1 base and J shed 3 bases, with 12 bases lying between them. The CDR3 is 15 amino acids. CDR3 in DNA: TGTGCCAGCAGTTTATATGGGGCAGGAGACACTGAAGCTTTCTTT. Translating it yields CASSLYGAGDTEAFF.

In DNA form, the CDR3 reads TGTGCCAGCAGCGCTCGCGGGGGGGCGATTACAGATACGCAGTATTTT. Its translation is CASSARGGAITDTQYF. This chain joins TRBV9 and TRBJ2-3, with 9 bases identical to TRBD2. With 3 bases clipped from V and 3 bases from J, the junction kept 8 bases outside the gene matches. The germline CDR1 and CDR2 sequences are SGDLS and YYNGEE. The CDR3 runs to 16 residues.

The rearrangement uses TRBV7-9 and TRBJ2-7, with D perhaps matching TRBD2 (6 bases). V lost 5 bases and J lost 5, with 7 bases in between. The CDR3 extends over 11 amino acids. CDR1 and CDR2 (germline): SEHNR, FQNEAQ (reference sequence). The CDR3 region is CASSPSDEQYF. CDR3 nucleotides: TGTGCCAGCAGCCCTAGCGACGAGCAGTACTTC.

V gene TRBV6-1 combines with J gene TRBJ1-4, with TRBD1 identical over 9 bases. Germline values: CDR1 MNHNS, CDR2 SASEGT. V gave up 7 bases and J gave up 8 bases; unmatched junction bases: 8. The CDR3 totals 14 residues. In DNA, the CDR3 is TGTGCCAGCAAACACCGGACAGGGGTGGAAAAACTGTTTTTT. This sequence encodes CASKHRTGVEKLFF.

This clone was recorded once. J is TRBJ2-3 and V is TRBV19; 8 nucleotides align to TRBD1. Unmatched junction bases numbered 7, after V lost 5 bases and J lost 3 bases. Germline V CDR1 and CDR2: LNHDA, SQIVND (reference sequence). The CDR3 contains 15 residues. The CDR3 DNA follows: TGTGCCAGTAGTGCCGACAGGGGTAGAACAGATACGCAGTATTTT. Its protein is CASSADRGRTDTQYF.

The chain uses TRBV5-6 and TRBJ2-5; 11 bases map to TRBD1. The J call could be wrong; TRBJ2-7 is a better fit for the DNA end. The CDR3 runs to 13 residues. CDR1 and CDR2 (germline): SGHDT, YYEEEE. For the CDR3, the DNA is TGTGCCAGCAGCTCCGGGACAGGGGGCGAGCAGTACTTC. Protein product: CASSSGTGGEQYF.

The chain employs TRBV11-2 and TRBJ1-1; no firm D call. CDR1 and CDR2 from the germline V gene are SGHAT and FQNNGV. This CDR3 has 13 amino acids. V shed 3 bases and J shed 1 base, with 6 bases lying between them. The CDR3, as DNA: TGTGCCAGCAGCTTCGTCGGGAACACTGAAGCTTTCTTT. It encodes CASSFVGNTEAFF.